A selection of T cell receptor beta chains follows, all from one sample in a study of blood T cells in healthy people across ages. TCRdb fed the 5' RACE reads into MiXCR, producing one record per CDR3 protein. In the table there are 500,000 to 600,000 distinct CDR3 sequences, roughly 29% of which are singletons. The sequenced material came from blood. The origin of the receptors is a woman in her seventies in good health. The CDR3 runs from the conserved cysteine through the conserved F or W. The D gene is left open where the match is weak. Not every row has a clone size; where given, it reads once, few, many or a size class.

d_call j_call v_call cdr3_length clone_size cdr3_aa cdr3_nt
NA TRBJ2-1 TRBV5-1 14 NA CASSLAYRADEQFF TGCGCCAGCAGCTTGGCCTACCGGGCCGATGAGCAGTTCTTC
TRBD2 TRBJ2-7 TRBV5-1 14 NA CASSFGTISYEQYF TGCGCCAGCAGCTTTGGGACTATTTCCTACGAGCAGTACTTC
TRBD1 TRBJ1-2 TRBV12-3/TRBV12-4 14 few CASTGTGANYGYTF TGTGCCAGCACCGGGACAGGCGCTAACTATGGCTACACCTTC
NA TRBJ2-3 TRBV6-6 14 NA CASSYSIRTDTQYF TGTGCCAGCAGTTACTCGATAAGAACAGATACGCAGTATTTT
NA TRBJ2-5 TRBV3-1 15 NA CASSQDPKNQETQYF TGTGCCAGCAGCCAAGACCCCAAAAACCAAGAGACCCAGTACTTC
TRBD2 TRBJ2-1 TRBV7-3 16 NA CASSFRAGGTYNEQFF TGTGCCAGCAGCTTCCGGGCGGGGGGTACCTACAATGAGCAGTTCTTC
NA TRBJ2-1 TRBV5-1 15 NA CASSSVVGQTSEQFF TGCGCCAGCAGCTCCGTAGTAGGACAGACGAGTGAGCAGTTCTTC
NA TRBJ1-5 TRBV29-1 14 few CSVEASGSGQPQHF TGCAGCGTTGAAGCCTCAGGGTCCGGTCAGCCCCAGCATTTT
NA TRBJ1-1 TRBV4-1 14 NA CASSQEFGQLGAFF TGCGCCAGCAGCCAAGAATTCGGACAACTCGGGGCTTTCTTT
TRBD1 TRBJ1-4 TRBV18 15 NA CASSPPGTGGKKLFF TGTGCCAGCTCGCCACCCGGGACAGGGGGGAAAAAACTGTTTTTT
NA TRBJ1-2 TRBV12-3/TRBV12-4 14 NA CASSGVGANYGYTF TGTGCCAGCAGTGGGGTAGGGGCTAACTATGGCTACACCTTC
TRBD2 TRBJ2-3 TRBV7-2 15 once CASSPRRAGTDTQYF TGTGCCAGCAGCCCGAGACGAGCGGGGACAGATACGCAGTATTTT
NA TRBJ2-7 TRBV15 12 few CATSREGYEQYF TGTGCCACCAGCAGAGAGGGCTACGAGCAGTACTTC
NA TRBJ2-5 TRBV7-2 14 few CASSLRSYQETQYF TGTGCCAGCAGCTTAAGGTCGTACCAAGAGACCCAGTACTTC
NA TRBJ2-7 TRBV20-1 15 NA CSAREQSRSSYEQYF TGCAGTGCTAGAGAACAGTCGAGGAGCTCCTACGAGCAGTACTTC
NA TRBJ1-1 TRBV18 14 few CASSRGTLNTGAFF TGTGCCAGCTCACGGGGGACCCTGAACACTGGAGCTTTCTTT
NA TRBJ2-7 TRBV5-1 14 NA CASSLDSPPYEQYF TGCGCCAGCAGCTTGGACTCCCCTCCCTACGAGCAGTACTTC
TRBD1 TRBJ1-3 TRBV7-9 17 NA CASSLGSRDRGRDTIYF TGTGCCAGCAGCTTAGGTTCCCGGGACAGGGGGCGAGACACCATATATTTT
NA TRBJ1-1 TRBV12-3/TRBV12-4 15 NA CASSFRQGPNTEAFF TGTGCCAGCAGTTTCAGGCAGGGGCCGAACACTGAAGCTTTCTTT
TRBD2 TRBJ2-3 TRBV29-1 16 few CSVEDRLAGMADTQYF TGCAGCGTTGAAGATCGACTAGCGGGGATGGCAGATACGCAGTATTTT
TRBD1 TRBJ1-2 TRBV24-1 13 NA CATSEQGEYGYTF TGTGCCACCAGTGAGCAGGGGGAGTATGGCTACACCTTC
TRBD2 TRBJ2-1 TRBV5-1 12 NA CASSLSGLAMFF TGCGCCAGCAGCCTGTCAGGACTAGCGATGTTCTTC
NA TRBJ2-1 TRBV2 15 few CASSLDGNPRNEQFF TGTGCCAGCAGCCTTGACGGGAACCCGCGCAATGAGCAGTTCTTC
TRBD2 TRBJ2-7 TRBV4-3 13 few CASSSGLAHEQYF TGCGCCAGCAGCTCCGGACTAGCCCACGAGCAGTACTTC
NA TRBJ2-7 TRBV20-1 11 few CSAVRDYEQYF TGCAGTGCTGTTAGGGACTACGAGCAGTACTTC